The TCR beta chain described here comes from a study of cytomegalovirus exposure and HLA in healthy donors. Study overall: Sequencing of some 200 million T cells in an earlier analysis found 100 million to 140 million unique TCR beta sequences. Unique TCRs numbering roughly 85 million, obtained from HLA-typed donors, made up an early data release.

Remarks on this clone: The target antigen is unknown.

Findings and limits, study-wide: A later analysis showed HLA-associated TCR beta chains outstripping equally common others in clonal expansion. It was approximately 150 TCR beta chains that were listed as cytomegalovirus-associated.

The PCR was carried out with 60 Vbeta primers and 13 Jbeta primers. The data were produced by immunoSEQ multiplex PCR, yet TCRdb's version contains in-frame clones alone and is incomplete. The repertoire includes fewer than 200,000 clones, 82% of them detected once, and approximately 1.6% sits in the top ten. The sequence derives from a male donor in good health and CMV-seronegative. The sequencing sample was made of PBMCs.

CDR3 loop: CASRPTGGKGQPQHF. CDR3 nucleotides: TGTGCCAGCAGGCCTACAGGAGGGAAGGGTCAGCCCCAGCATTTT. The chain is built from TRBV6-5 and TRBJ1-5; tentative D call: TRBD1 (5 bases). The V end lost 6 bases, the J end lost 6 bases, and 18 bases lay between the germline ends. Germline loops: CDR1 MNHEY, CDR2 SVGAGI. CDR3 size: 15 residues.